The present T cell receptor (beta chain) was sequenced within a study of T cell repertoires in cytomegalovirus infection. TCRdb processed the reads anew with MiXCR; each CDR3 protein has one entry. Of more than 500,000 distinct CDR3 sequences in the sample, 16% were seen once. Per the germline V gene, CDR1 is MGHDK and CDR2 is SYGVNS. V dropped 8 bases and J dropped 7 bases, with 8 bases sitting between them. There are 11 residues in the CDR3. This receptor was taken from a human donor in good health (CMV status not recorded). Some clones in this sample may be carry-over from other donors' samples. The sample was CD8+ T cells from PBMCs. The chain is built from TRBV25-1 and TRBJ2-2; D remains unclear. CDR3 sequence (DNA): TGTGCCAGCTCTACGCGCGGGGAGCTGTTTTTT. It specifies CASSTRGELFF.